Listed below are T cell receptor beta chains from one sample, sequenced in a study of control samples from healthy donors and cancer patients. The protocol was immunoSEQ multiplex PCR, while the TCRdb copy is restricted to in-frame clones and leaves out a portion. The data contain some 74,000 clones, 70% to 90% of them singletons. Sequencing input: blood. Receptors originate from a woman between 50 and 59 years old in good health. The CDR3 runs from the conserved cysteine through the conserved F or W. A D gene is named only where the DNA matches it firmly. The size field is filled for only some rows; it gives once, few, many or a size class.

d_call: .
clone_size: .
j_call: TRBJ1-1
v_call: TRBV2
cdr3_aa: CASSWEHMNTEAFF
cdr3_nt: TGTGCCAGCTCATGGGAGCACATGAACACTGAAGCTTTCTTT

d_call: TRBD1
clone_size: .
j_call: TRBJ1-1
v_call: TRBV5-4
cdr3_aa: CASSLAKPTGGGTEAFF
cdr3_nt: TGTGCCAGCAGCTTGGCTAAACCCACAGGGGGAGGCACTGAAGCTTTCTTT

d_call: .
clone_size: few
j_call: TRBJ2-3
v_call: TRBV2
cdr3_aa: CASQRRTDTQYF
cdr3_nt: TGTGCCAGCCAACGGCGCACAGATACGCAGTATTTT

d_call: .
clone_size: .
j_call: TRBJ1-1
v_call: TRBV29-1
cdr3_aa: CSVTGNLNTEAFF
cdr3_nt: TGCAGCGTAACAGGGAACTTGAACACTGAAGCTTTCTTT

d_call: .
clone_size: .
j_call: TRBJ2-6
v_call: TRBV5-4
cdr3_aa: CASSLNPPHVLTF
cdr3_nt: TGTGCCAGCAGCTTAAATCCCCCCCACGTCCTGACTTTC

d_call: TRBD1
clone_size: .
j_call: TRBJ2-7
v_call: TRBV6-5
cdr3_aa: CASSYGTGYEQYF
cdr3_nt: TGTGCCAGCAGTTACGGGACAGGGTACGAGCAGTACTTC

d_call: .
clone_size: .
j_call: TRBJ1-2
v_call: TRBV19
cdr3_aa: CATDFYGYTF
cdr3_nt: TGTGCCACCGACTTTTATGGCTACACCTTC

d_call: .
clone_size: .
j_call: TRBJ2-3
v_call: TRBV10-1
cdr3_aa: CASSESTPSGGTDTQYF
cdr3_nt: TGCGCCAGCAGTGAGTCGACCCCTTCGGGAGGCACAGATACGCAGTATTTT

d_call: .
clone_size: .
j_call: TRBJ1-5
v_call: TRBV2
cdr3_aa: CASSEVGQPQHF
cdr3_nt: TGTGCCAGCAGCGAAGTGGGCCAGCCCCAGCATTTT

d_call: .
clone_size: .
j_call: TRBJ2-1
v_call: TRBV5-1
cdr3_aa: CASSLEGVPNEQFF
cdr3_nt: TGCGCCAGCAGCTTGGAAGGGGTTCCAAATGAGCAGTTCTTC

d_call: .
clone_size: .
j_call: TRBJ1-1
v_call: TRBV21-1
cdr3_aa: CASSGQGAMNTEAFF
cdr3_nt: TGTGCCAGCAGCGGACAGGGGGCGATGAACACTGAAGCTTTCTTT

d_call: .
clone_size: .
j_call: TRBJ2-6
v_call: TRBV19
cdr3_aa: CASREGGGANVLTF
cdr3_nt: TGTGCCAGTAGGGAGGGAGGTGGGGCCAACGTCCTGACTTTC

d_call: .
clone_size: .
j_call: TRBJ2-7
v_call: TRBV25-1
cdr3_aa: CASSEGPGDNPYEQYF
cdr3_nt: TGTGCCAGCAGTGAAGGCCCAGGGGACAACCCCTACGAGCAGTACTTC

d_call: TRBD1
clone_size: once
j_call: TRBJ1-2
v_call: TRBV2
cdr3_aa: CASKGASTGEAYGYTF
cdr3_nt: TGTGCCAGCAAAGGGGCGTCGACAGGGGAGGCCTATGGCTACACCTTC

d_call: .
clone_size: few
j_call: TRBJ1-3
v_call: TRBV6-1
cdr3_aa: CASSENSGYSGNTIYF
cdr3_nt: TGTGCCAGCAGTGAAAACAGCGGATACTCTGGAAACACCATATATTTT

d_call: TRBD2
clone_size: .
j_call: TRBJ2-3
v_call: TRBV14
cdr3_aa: CASSLAGGLRMQYF
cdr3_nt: TGTGCCAGCAGCCTAGCGGGGGGGCTCAGAATGCAGTATTTT

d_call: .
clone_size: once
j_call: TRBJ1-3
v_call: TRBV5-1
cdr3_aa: CASSLAPSSGNTIYF
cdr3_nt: TGCGCCAGCAGCTTAGCCCCGAGCTCTGGAAACACCATATATTTT

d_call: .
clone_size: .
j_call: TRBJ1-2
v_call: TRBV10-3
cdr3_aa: CAIREDSGFWGYTF
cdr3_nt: TGTGCCATCAGGGAGGACAGCGGGTTCTGGGGCTACACCTTC

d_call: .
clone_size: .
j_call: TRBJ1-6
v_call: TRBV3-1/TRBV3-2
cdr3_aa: CASSQGGMTLHF
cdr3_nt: TGTGCCAGCAGCCAAGGAGGGATGACCCTCCACTTT

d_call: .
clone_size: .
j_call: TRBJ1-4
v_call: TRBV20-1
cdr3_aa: CSALIGNGLFF
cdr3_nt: TGCAGTGCGTTGATTGGTAATGGACTGTTTTTT

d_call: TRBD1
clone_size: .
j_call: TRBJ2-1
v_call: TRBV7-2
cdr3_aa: CASSTPGQGWNEQFF
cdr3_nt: TGTGCCAGCAGCACGCCGGGACAGGGTTGGAATGAGCAGTTCTTC

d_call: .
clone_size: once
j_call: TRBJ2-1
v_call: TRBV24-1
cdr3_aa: CATSGQRVSTYNEQFF
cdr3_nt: TGTGCCACCAGTGGCCAGCGGGTATCTACATACAATGAGCAGTTCTTC

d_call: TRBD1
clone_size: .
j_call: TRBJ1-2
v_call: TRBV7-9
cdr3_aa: CASSMTGDGYTF
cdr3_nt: TGTGCCAGCAGCATGACAGGGGATGGCTACACCTTC

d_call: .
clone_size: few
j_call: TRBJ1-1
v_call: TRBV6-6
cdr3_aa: CASSRDRVAEAFF
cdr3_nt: TGTGCCAGCAGTCGCGACCGGGTCGCTGAAGCTTTCTTT

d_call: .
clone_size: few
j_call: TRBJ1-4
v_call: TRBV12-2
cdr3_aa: CASRLAREQGEEKLFF
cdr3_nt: TGTGCAAGTCGCTTAGCGCGGGAACAGGGCGAGGAAAAACTGTTTTTT

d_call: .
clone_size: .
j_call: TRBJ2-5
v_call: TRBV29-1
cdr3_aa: CSHSGGHQETQYF
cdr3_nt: TGCAGCCACAGTGGGGGTCACCAAGAGACCCAGTACTTC

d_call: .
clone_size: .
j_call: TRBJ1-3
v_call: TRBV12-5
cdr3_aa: CASKTEDPIYF
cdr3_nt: TGTGCCTCCAAGACGGAGGACCCCATATATTTT

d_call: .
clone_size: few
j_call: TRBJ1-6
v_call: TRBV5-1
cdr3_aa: CASSLGGSRSDSPLHF
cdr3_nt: TGCGCCAGCAGCTTGGGAGGGAGTAGATCGGATTCACCCCTCCACTTT

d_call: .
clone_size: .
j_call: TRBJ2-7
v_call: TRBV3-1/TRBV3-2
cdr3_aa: CASSQETLIRPYEQYF
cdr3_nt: TGTGCCAGCAGCCAAGAGACACTAATCCGCCCCTACGAGCAGTACTTC

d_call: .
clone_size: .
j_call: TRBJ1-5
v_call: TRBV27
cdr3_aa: CASSSQGTNQPQHF
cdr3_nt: TGTGCCAGCAGTTCCCAGGGTACTAATCAGCCCCAGCATTTT

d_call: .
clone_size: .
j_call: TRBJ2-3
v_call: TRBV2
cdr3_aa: CASSGGDTQYF
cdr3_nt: TGTGCCAGCAGTGGGGGAGATACGCAGTATTTT

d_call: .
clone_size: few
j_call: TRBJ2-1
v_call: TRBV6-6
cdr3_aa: CASSWKGRSSYNEQFF
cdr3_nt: TGTGCCAGCAGCTGGAAAGGAAGGAGCTCCTACAATGAGCAGTTCTTC

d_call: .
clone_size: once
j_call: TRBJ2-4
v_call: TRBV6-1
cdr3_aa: CASSEAQKYRADIQYF
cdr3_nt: TGTGCCAGCAGTGAAGCGCAGAAATACAGGGCTGACATTCAGTACTTC

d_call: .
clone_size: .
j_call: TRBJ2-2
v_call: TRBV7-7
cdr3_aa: CASSLTRDTGELFF
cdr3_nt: TGTGCCAGCAGCTTAACCAGGGACACCGGGGAGCTGTTTTTT

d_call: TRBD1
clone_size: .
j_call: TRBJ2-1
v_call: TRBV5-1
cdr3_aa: CASSLAGNRGVSNNEQFF
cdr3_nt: TGCGCCAGCAGCTTGGCCGGAAACAGGGGTGTGAGCAACAATGAGCAGTTCTTC

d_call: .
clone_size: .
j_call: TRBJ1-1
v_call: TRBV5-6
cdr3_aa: CASSFLAGRNTEAFF
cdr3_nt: TGTGCCAGCAGCTTCCTCGCAGGGCGAAACACTGAAGCTTTCTTT

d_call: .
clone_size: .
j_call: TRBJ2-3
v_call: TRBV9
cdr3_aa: CASSSTSGLGTDTQYF
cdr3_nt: TGTGCCAGCAGCTCAACCTCGGGACTCGGCACAGATACGCAGTATTTT

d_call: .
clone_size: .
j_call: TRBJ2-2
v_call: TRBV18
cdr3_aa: CASSPLQGEMTGELFF
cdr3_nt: TGTGCCAGCTCACCATTGCAAGGAGAGATGACCGGGGAGCTGTTTTTT